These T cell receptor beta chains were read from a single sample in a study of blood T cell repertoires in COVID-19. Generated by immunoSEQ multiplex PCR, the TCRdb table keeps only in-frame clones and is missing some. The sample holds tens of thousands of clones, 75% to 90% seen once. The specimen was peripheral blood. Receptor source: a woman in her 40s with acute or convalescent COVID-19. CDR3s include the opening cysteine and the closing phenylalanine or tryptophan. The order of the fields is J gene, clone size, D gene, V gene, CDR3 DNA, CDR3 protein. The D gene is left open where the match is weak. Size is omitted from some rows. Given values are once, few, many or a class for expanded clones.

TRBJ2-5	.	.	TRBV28	TGTGCCAGCAGTTTGGGCATCTTGGGTACTGGAGAGACCCAGTACTTC	CASSLGILGTGETQYF
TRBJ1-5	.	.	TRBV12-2	TGTGCAAGTCGCTTAGATGGCAGGATGAAATCAACTGGCAATCAGCCCCAGCATTTT	CASRLDGRMKSTGNQPQHF
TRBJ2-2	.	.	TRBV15	TGTGCCACCAGCAGAGCCAACGGACAGGAGCTGTTTTTT	CATSRANGQELFF
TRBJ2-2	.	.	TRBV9	TGTGCCAGCAGCGTAGGGTTAGGACTCATCTTGAGGAACACCGGGGAGCTGTTTTTT	CASSVGLGLILRNTGELFF
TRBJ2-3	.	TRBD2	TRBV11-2	TGTGCCAGCAGGGGACTCGGGACTAGCGGGGCTTCTAGCACAGATACGCAGTATTTT	CASRGLGTSGASSTDTQYF
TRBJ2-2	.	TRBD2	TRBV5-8	TGTGCCAGCAGCCCGGGACTAGCGTTGAACACCGGGGAGCTGTTTTTT	CASSPGLALNTGELFF
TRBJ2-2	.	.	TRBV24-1	TGTGCCACCAGTTCAGGATCCGGGGAGCTGTTTTTT	CATSSGSGELFF
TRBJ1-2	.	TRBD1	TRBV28	TGTGCCAGCACTCGGGACAGGGCCTATGGCTACACCTTC	CASTRDRAYGYTF
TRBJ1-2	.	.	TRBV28	TGTGCCAGCAGTTTAGCGCGGGGTTATGGTGGCTACACCTTC	CASSLARGYGGYTF
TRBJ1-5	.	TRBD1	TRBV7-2	TGTGCCAGCAGCTTAGAGTCTGGCAGGGGGAGTCAGCCCCAGCATTTT	CASSLESGRGSQPQHF
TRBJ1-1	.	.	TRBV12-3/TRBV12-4	TGTGCCAGTGGGCTTGGCAACACTGAAGCTTTCTTT	CASGLGNTEAFF
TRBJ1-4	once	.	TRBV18	TGTGCCAGCTCACCCAGAAATGAAAAACTGTTTTTT	CASSPRNEKLFF
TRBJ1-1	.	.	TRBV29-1	TGCAGCGTTGAAGATAACATGAACACTGAAGCTTTCTTT	CSVEDNMNTEAFF
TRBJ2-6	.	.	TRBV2	TGTGCCAGCAGTGACGTTGGGGCCAACGTCCTGACTTTC	CASSDVGANVLTF
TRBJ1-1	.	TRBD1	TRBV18	TGTGCCAGCTCACCAGGCAGGGGGGACACTGAAGCTTTCTTT	CASSPGRGDTEAFF
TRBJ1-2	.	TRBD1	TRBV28	TGTGCCAGCAGTTCCAGCCTCCAGGGGGCGCTTGGTGGCTACACCTTC	CASSSSLQGALGGYTF
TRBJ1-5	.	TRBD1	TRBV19	TGTGCCAGTCAGGGGGCTGGGCAGCCCCAGCATTTT	CASQGAGQPQHF
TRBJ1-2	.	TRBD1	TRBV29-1	TGCAGCGCCGAACTCGGACAGGCATATGGCTACACCTTC	CSAELGQAYGYTF
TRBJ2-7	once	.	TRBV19	TGTGCCAGTAGTATTGGGGCGATGGGAGGTTTCTACGAGCAGTACTTC	CASSIGAMGGFYEQYF
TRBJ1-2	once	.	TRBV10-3	TGTGCCGCGCAGGGTCCGAACTATGGCTACACCTTC	CAAQGPNYGYTF
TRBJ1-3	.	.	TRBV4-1	TGCGCCAGCAGCCAAGTCGGGGAGGGGTCTGGAAACACCATATATTTT	CASSQVGEGSGNTIYF
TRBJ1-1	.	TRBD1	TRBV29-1	TGCAGCGCCCTGACAGGGGGAAACACTGAAGCTTTCTTT	CSALTGGNTEAFF
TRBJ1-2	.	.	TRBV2	TGTGCCAGCAGTGAAGTAGGGGGGGGCCGCCCCGGCACCTTC	CASSEVGGGRPGTF
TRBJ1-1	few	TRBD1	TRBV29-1	TGCAGCGTTGCAACTAATATTTTAAGGGGGCGGGGAGGCACTGAAGCTTTCTTT	CSVATNILRGRGGTEAFF
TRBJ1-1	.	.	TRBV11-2	TGTGCCAGCAGCCCCAGCGAGGACACTGAAGCTTTCTTT	CASSPSEDTEAFF
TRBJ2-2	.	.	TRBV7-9	TGTGCCAGCAGGGGGGGAACTAACACCGGGGAGCTGTTTTTT	CASRGGTNTGELFF
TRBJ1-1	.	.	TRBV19	TGTGCCAGTAGGTCCTGGAGGCAAATATCGAACACTGAAGCTTTCTTT	CASRSWRQISNTEAFF
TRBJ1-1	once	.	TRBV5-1	TGCGCCAGCAGCTTAACGGGGGAAGTGACTGAAGCTTTCTTT	CASSLTGEVTEAFF